This record looks at one TCR beta chain sequence and its context. This CDR3 has 16 residues. V gave up 4 bases and J gave up 8 bases, with 18 bases separating them. Germline-derived CDR1 and CDR2 are LNHDA and SQIVND (reference sequence). These data come from a study of blood T cell repertoires in COVID-19. Study details: Donors in the United States, Italy and Spain gave samples during acute or convalescent COVID-19. T cells, B-cell-depleted T cells, or PBMCs provided the cDNA or gDNA that served as material.

Source study methods: The assay estimated nucleated cells by amplifying reference gene primers. Using immunoSEQ multiplex PCR, the repertoire was profiled, and TCRdb retains in-frame clones only, with some absent. For V, J and clone size, that table is used; D and trimming come from the DNA. This sample has 350,000 or so clones, with roughly 90% found just once. The V gene is TRBV19, the J gene TRBJ1-6; D gene uncertain. This TCR was recovered from a man between 18 and 29 years old with active or convalescent COVID-19. The sample consisted of peripheral blood. The CDR3 loop is CASSTFGETPDSPLHF. The CDR3, as DNA: TGTGCCAGTAGTACTTTCGGGGAGACCCCCGATTCACCCCTCCACTTT.